This entry concerns a single T cell receptor beta chain. In germline, CDR1 is SGHRS, CDR2 YFSETQ. The V gene lost 4 bases and the J gene lost 6 bases, with 16 bases spanning the gap. CDR3 length: 15 amino acids. These data come from a study of T cells in localized non-small cell lung cancer. The table came from immunoSEQ multiplex PCR; TCRdb's copy has only in-frame clones and leaves some out. The table lists 25,000 to 30,000 clones, around 92% of them singletons. Sequenced material: peripheral blood mononuclear cells, taken before any cancer treatment. The TCR comes from a woman aged 40-75 years with stage III lung adenocarcinoma. The J gene is TRBJ2-2, the V gene TRBV5-1; perhaps TRBD2 as D (6 bases). The CDR3 region is CASSASRREAGELFF. In nucleotides, the CDR3 is TGCGCCAGCAGCGCTTCTCGTAGGGAGGCCGGGGAGCTGTTTTTT.